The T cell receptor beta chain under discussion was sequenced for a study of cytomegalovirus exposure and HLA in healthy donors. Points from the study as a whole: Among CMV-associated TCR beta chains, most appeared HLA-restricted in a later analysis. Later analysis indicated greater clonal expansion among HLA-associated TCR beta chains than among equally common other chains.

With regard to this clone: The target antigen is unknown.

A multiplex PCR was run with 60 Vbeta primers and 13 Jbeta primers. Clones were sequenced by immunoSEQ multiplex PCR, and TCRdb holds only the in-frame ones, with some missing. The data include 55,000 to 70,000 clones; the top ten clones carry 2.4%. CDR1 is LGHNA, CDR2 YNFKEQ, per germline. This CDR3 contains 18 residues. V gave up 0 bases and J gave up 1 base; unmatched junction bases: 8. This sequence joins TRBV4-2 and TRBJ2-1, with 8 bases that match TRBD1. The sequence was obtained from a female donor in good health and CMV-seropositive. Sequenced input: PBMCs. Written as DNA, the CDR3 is TGTGCCAGCAGCCAAGATTTAGAGGGGACAGGATCCTACAATGAGCAGTTCTTC. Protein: CASSQDLEGTGSYNEQFF.